This T cell receptor beta chain was recovered during a study of cytomegalovirus exposure and HLA in healthy donors. Study conclusions and caveats: Versus the approximately 670-donor mean, an Asian-associated ancestry cluster reportedly showed fewer N-insertions in a later analysis.

This PCR relied on a set of 60 Vbeta primers and 13 Jbeta primers. Measured with immunoSEQ multiplex PCR; TCRdb has only the in-frame clones, and not every one. The sample consists of some 190,000 clones, 65% to 85% of them appearing once. About this clone: As yet, its antigen is unknown.

The TCR sequence derives from a girl between 10 and 17 years old in good health and CMV-seropositive. Sequenced: PBMCs.

DNA for the CDR3: TGTGCCAGCAGTGAAGAGTTCCCGGGATCTATCACAGATACGCAGTATTTT. Its translation is CASSEEFPGSITDTQYF. The chain recombines TRBV2 with TRBJ2-3; D is perhaps TRBD2 (5 bases). Germline values: CDR1 SNHLY, CDR2 FYNNEI. V shed 1 base and J shed 2 bases, with 16 bases lying between them. The CDR3 loop spans 17 amino acids.